The entry below gives a single T cell receptor beta chain sequence along with its context. The data originate from a study of blood T cell repertoires in COVID-19. On the study more broadly: Acute and convalescent COVID-19 specimens originated in the United States, Italy and Spain. T cells, B-cell-depleted T cells, or PBMCs supplied cDNA or gDNA.

Authors' processing steps: The authors estimated nucleated cell counts from reference gene primer amplification. Sequencing used immunoSEQ multiplex PCR; TCRdb keeps in-frame clones, though not all of them. The V and J calls and clone size were taken over from that table, and D and trimming were inferred from the DNA. Of around 60,000 clones in the sample, approximately 81% were seen once. Germline CDR1 is MNHEY and CDR2 is SVGAGI. Trimming cost V 5 bases and J 2 bases, with 9 bases left between them. The CDR3 is made up of 13 amino acids. The Seattle site enrolled patients during active infection and followed them longitudinally.

The V gene is TRBV6-5, the J gene TRBJ1-1; D uncertain. Sequenced material: peripheral blood. The TCR originated in a man aged 60 to 69 with COVID-19, enrolled during active disease. The CDR3 DNA follows: TGTGCCAGCAGTCCTAGGATTAACACTGAAGCTTTCTTT. Translation gives CASSPRINTEAFF.